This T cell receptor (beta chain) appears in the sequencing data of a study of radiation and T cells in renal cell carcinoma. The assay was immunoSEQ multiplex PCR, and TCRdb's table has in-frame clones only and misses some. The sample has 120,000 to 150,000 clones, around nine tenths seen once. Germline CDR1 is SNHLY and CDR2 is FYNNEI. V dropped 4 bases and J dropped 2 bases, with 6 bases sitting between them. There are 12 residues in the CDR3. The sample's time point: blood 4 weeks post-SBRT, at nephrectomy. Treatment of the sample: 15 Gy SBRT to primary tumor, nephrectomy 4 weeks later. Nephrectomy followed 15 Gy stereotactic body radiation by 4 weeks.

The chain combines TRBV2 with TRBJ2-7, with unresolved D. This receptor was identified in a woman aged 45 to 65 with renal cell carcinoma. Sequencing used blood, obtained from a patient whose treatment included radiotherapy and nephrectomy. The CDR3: CASSVIAYEQYF. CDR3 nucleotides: TGTGCCAGCAGTGTCATCGCCTACGAGCAGTACTTC.